Shown below are 10 T cell receptor beta chains from a single sample sequenced in a study of cytomegalovirus exposure and HLA in healthy donors. Vbeta (60) and Jbeta (13) primers were used in the PCR. Profiled with immunoSEQ multiplex PCR; TCRdb holds only in-frame clones, not every one. Of 150,000 to 170,000 clones in the sample, roughly four fifths are singletons; the top ten hold around 1.4%. Sequencing used PBMCs. These receptor sequences come from a man between 18 and 35 years old in good health and CMV-seronegative.

This chain uses TRBV7-2 with TRBJ2-7; D gene uncertain. CDR1 and CDR2 (germline): SGHTA, FQGNSA. The CDR3 is 13 amino acids. V was shortened by 2 bases and J by 3 bases, with 8 bases between the two germline ends. CDR3 sequence (DNA): TGTGCCAGCAGCTTACAAACAGTCTACGAGCAGTACTTC. This sequence encodes CASSLQTVYEQYF.

The gene calls are TRBV6-1 and TRBJ2-7; 8 bases map to TRBD2. This CDR3 spans 14 amino acids. Germline CDR1 is MNHNS and CDR2 is SASEGT. V lost 6 bases to trimming and J lost 6 bases; unmatched junction nucleotides: 10. CDR3 in amino acids: CASRLAAVSGEQYF. The CDR3 nucleotides are TGTGCCAGCAGACTAGCGGCCGTCTCCGGCGAGCAGTACTTC.

The V and J genes are TRBV5-1 and TRBJ2-5; the D gene is possibly TRBD1 (8 bases). From germline, CDR1 is SGHRS and CDR2 YFSETQ. V lost 4 bases and J 4 bases, leaving 23 bases between the germline ends. The CDR3 consists of 17 residues. Here the CDR3 DNA reads TGCGCCAGCAGCCGGGGGGACAGGCCGAACTCCGGAGAGACCCAGTACTTC. Translated: CASSRGDRPNSGETQYF.

The chain couples TRBV27 to TRBJ1-3; 8 nucleotides agree with TRBD1. J gave up 0 bases and V 6 bases, and 4 bases lay outside the gene matches. This CDR3 region has 15 residues. From germline, CDR1 is MNHEY and CDR2 SMNVEV (reference sequence). CDR3 residues: CASRRQGTSGNTIYF. CDR3 DNA: TGTGCCAGCAGGAGACAGGGGACCTCTGGAAACACCATATATTTT.

CDR3 DNA: TGTGCCAGCAGTTACTTTCAGGGGGAATTCTCCTACGAGCAGTACTTC. This codes for CASSYFQGEFSYEQYF. The chain has TRBV6-5 and TRBJ2-7; the match to TRBD1 covers 7 bases. The CDR3 covers 16 residues. Germline CDR1 is MNHEY and CDR2 is SVGAGI. The trim removed 1 base at V and 0 bases at J, leaving 6 bases unmatched.

There are a few counts of this clone. V and J are TRBV5-1 and TRBJ2-1; D possibly corresponds to TRBD1 (6 bases). The germline CDR1 and CDR2 sequences are SGHRS and YFSETQ. The CDR3 runs 15 residues. V was clipped by 0 bases and J by 5 bases, with 12 bases between them. The CDR3: CASSLAQGPHNEQFF. The DNA of the CDR3 is TGCGCCAGCAGCTTGGCCCAGGGGCCACACAATGAGCAGTTCTTC. Complete variable domain (other parts from reference TRBV5-1 and TRBJ2-1): KAGVTQTPRYLIKTRGQQVTLSCSPISGHRSVSWYQQTPGQGLQFLFEYFSETQRNKGNFPGRFSGRQFSNSRSEMNVSTLELGDSALYLCASSLAQGPHNEQFFGPGTRLTVL.

This rearrangement joins TRBV4-3 to TRBJ2-2, with D possibly matching TRBD1 (5 bases). Germline values: CDR1 LGHNA, CDR2 YSLEER. Trimming removed 3 bases from V and 4 bases from J, with 21 bases in between. The CDR3 contains 18 residues. CDR3 region: CASSHKGIGEGVTGELFF. The CDR3 nucleotides are TGCGCCAGCAGCCATAAGGGAATAGGGGAAGGGGTCACCGGGGAGCTGTTTTTT.

The chain is built from TRBV7-2 and TRBJ2-5, with a weak D call TRBD2 (7 bases). The CDR3 totals 13 residues. The germline CDR1 and CDR2 sequences are SGHTA and FQGNSA. V was trimmed by 4 bases and J by 6 bases, leaving 12 bases between them. CDR3 loop: CASSWRGGQTQYF. The CDR3 DNA reads as TGTGCCAGCAGCTGGAGGGGGGGCCAGACCCAGTACTTC.

In regard to this clone: Compared with germline, one end of the junction differs, possibly owing to a read error. The chain's CDR3 is CASNLGSGFYEQYF. The CDR3 DNA follows: TGTGCCAGCAACTTGGGGTCAGGCTTCTACGAGCAGTACTTC. The chain recombines TRBV5-6 with TRBJ2-7; D gene ambiguous. This CDR3 spans 14 amino acids. From germline, CDR1 is SGHDT and CDR2 YYEEEE.

The chain is built from TRBV11-2 and TRBJ2-7, with 7 bases lining up with TRBD2. Germline V gene data show CDR1 as SGHAT and CDR2 as FQNNGV. Trimming took 5 bases from V and 4 from J; bases not matched to a gene: 14. This CDR3 spans 16 amino acids. The CDR3 loop is CASSRRSGLVMYEQYF. CDR3 DNA sequence: TGTGCCAGCAGCAGACGTTCCGGACTAGTGATGTACGAGCAGTACTTC.